This T cell receptor beta chain appears in the sequencing data of a study of shared clonotypes between healthy human individuals (TCRdb year 2020). About the study as a whole: A couple of women and a few men aged 18 to 49 years were included in the cohort. Blood TCR repertoires of roughly five healthy adults were deeply sequenced to estimate repertoire size and the extent of clonotype sharing between individuals. Between about 0.94 and 8.9 billion PBMCs per donor were obtained by leukapheresis. To increase sequencing depth and limit assay-specific biases, TCR repertoire library preparation and sequencing were carried out by different laboratories using diverse techniques. Per donor, three plates each were used for CD4 naive and CD4 memory, two for CD8 naive, and one for CD8 memory.

TCR CDR3 regions were amplified from genomic DNA by multiplex PCR using the deep immunoSEQ assay. Genomic DNA extracted from each cell subset was distributed evenly over all wells of several immunoSEQ 96-well plates, and each plate served as one replicate. For sorted subsets, roughly 190 ng of genomic DNA, equivalent to some 30,000 T cell genomes, went into each replicate PCR. The purified libraries were quantified using a Qubit 3.0 fluorometer, sized with a Bioanalyzer 2100, and then quantified again using the KAPA Library Quantification kit. A separate single-read 150-cycle Illumina NextSeq 550 flow cell was used to sequence each immunoSEQ 96-well plate. The original pipeline was this. Because the immunoSEQ output included only junctional sequences and no quality scores, the filtering could not be the same as the filtering used for full-length reads. To assign V/J genes and CDR3, sequences were annotated against IMGT germline references using PyIR, a Python wrapper for IgBLAST v1.9. Reads were filtered out if the reads had weak V/J assignments (E-value above 1e-6), no CDR3, stop codons, out-of-frame junctions, or ambiguous translated residues. V3J clonotypes were defined by identical inferred V gene, J gene, and CDR3 amino acid sequence. Percentage overlap between repertoires was computed as shared unique clonotypes divided by the size of the smaller repertoire. Richness of each repertoire was evaluated using RTK rarefaction, the Chao1 estimator, and Recon v2.1 estimates of unobserved clonotypes. Generation probabilities were computed with OLGA for all TCRbeta clonotypes obtained by the gDNA method from several donors. TCRdb limited this immuneACCESS table to in-frame rearrangements with V and J called. A share of clones is missing; checked studies link under half to unresolved V genes, and the rest is unexplained. The V and J calls and clone size are taken from that table; D and trimming were inferred from the DNA. The sample table records fewer than 850,000 clones; more than 70% of these occur just once. The ten largest account for 1.8% of the sample.

Remarks on this clone: Its antigen is currently not known. No much larger clonotype is one base removed from it; base qualities were not supplied.

What the work shows at the level of the full study, not this receptor alone: Rarefaction of sorted-subset datasets indicated incomplete sequencing despite the large sequencing depth. Only blood was sampled, and tissue TCR repertoires likely differ from those in blood. Sharing across a handful of donors was observed for roughly 5% of naive CD4, over 3% of naive CD8, roughly 2.3% of memory CD4, and roughly 0.43% of memory CD8 clonotypes. Pairwise subsampling indicated that sequencing depth was expected to affect the degree of clonotype sharing among donors. Naive subsets generally had larger estimated clonotype richness than memory subsets. Clonotypes shared by all four sorted-subset donors showed higher generation probabilities than non-shared clonotypes. The genetic and exposure-history diversity represented was limited by the small number of donors.

Healthy HIV-negative adults with no recently reported acute infections or vaccinations were included as donors. All donors were Caucasian adults living in Nashville, Tennessee, USA. CD4+ T cells were enriched by magnetic negative selection; naive cells were then positively selected on CD45RA, and the negative fraction formed the memory subset. After blood collection by leukapheresis, PBMCs were isolated using Ficoll-Histopaque density gradient centrifugation and then cryopreserved in the vapor phase of liquid nitrogen. Analytical flow cytometry was used to check the purity and quantity of every magnetically sorted T cell population. From each sorted fraction, genomic DNA was isolated and quantified by UV absorbance on a Nanodrop 2000c. The V end loses 3 bases and the J end loses 0 bases, and a stretch of 10 bases separates them. CDR1 and CDR2 (SGHRS, YFSETQ) derive from the germline V gene. From the cysteine up to the phenylalanine, the CDR3 has a length of 15 residues. Only the CDR3 DNA stays, 45 bases, in frame from base 1.

Here the chain combines TRBV5-1 and TRBJ2-1; the D segment is perhaps TRBD1 or TRBD2, each sharing 5 matched bases. The receptor comes from a young woman in good health. Sequenced material: memory CD4+ T cells sorted from blood. The label giving this sample's cell subset or site can be read as: CD45RA-negative fraction. In nucleotide form, the sequence is TGCGCCAGCAGCTGGGACGCCGGCTCCTACAATGAGCAGTTCTTC. Its translation is CASSWDAGSYNEQFF.